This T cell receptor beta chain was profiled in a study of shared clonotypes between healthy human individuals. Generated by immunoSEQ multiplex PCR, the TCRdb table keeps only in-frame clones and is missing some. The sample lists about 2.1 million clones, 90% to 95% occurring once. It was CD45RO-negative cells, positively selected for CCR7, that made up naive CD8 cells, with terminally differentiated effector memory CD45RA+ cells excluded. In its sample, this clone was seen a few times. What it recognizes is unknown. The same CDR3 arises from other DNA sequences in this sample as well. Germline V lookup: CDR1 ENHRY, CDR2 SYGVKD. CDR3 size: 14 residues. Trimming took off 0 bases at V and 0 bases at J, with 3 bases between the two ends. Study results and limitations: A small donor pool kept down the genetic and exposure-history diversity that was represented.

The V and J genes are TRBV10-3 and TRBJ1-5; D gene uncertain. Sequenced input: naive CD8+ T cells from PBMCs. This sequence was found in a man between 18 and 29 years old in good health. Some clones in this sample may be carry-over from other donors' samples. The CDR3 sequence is CAISESGSNQPQHF. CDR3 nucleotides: TGTGCCATCAGTGAGTCCGGTAGCAATCAGCCCCAGCATTTT.